These 31 T cell receptor beta chains share one sample of origin, sequenced in a study of blood T cell repertoires in COVID-19. TCRdb's table, derived via immunoSEQ multiplex PCR, lists solely in-frame clones and lacks some. In the table there are about 270,000 clones, 65% to 90% of which are singletons. The sample comprised PBMCs or T cells enriched from blood (not recorded which). The receptor source for this set is a woman aged 50 to 60 with acute COVID-19.

The chain carries TRBV27 and TRBJ1-1; possibly TRBD1 for D (5 bases). CDR1 and CDR2 (germline): MNHEY, SMNVEV (reference sequence). The CDR3 spans 13 residues. Trimming left V 7 bases short and J 5 bases short, with 14 bases between. The CDR3 reads CASNVWGGTEAFF. In DNA, the CDR3 is TGTGCCAGCAATGTGTGGGGGGGGACTGAAGCTTTCTTT.

The V and J genes are TRBV29-1 and TRBJ1-2, with TRBD1 matching 9 bases. Germline V gives CDR1 SQVTM, CDR2 ANQGSEA. There are 13 residues in the CDR3. With V trimmed by 6 bases and J by 6 bases, 8 bases remained unmatched. The CDR3 nucleotides read TGCAGCGTAGCCTCCGGGACAGGGCATGGCTACACCTTC. It translates to CSVASGTGHGYTF. The full variable domain, in which reference TRBV29-1 and TRBJ1-2 provide the parts outside the CDR3, is SAVISQKPSRDICQRGTSLTIQCQVDSQVTMMFWYRQQPGQSLTLIATANQGSEATYESGFVIDKFPISRPNLTFSTLTVSNMSPEDSSIYLCSVASGTGHGYTFGSGTRLTVV.

The chain joins TRBV5-4 to TRBJ2-2, with D possibly matching TRBD1 (6 bases). Germline V gene lookup returns CDR1 SGHNT and CDR2 YYREEE (reference sequence). The length of the CDR3 is 14 residues. Trimming left V 6 bases short and J 1 base short, with 10 bases between. In nucleotides, the CDR3 is TGTGCCAGCAATCCGGGACAGAACACCGGGGAGCTGTTTTTT. Its protein is CASNPGQNTGELFF.

CDR3 nucleotides: TGTGCCAGCAGCTCCAGGTCAGGGGTTGGGCACTATGGCTACACCTTC. Its translation: CASSSRSGVGHYGYTF. The chain is built from TRBV5-4 and TRBJ1-2; D possibly corresponds to TRBD1 (6 bases). Germline lookup yields CDR1 SGHNT and CDR2 YYREEE (reference sequence). V lost 3 bases to trimming and J lost 3 bases, with 18 bases between them. The CDR3 extends over 16 amino acids.

The chain uses TRBV19 and TRBJ1-5; the D is unclear. The length of the CDR3 is 13 residues. The germline V gene encodes CDR1 LNHDA and CDR2 SQIVND (reference sequence). The V gene lost 7 bases and the J gene lost 6 bases, with 13 bases spanning the gap. Here the CDR3 reads CASTPIRGQPQHF. For the CDR3, the DNA is TGTGCCAGTACACCCATCCGGGGTCAGCCCCAGCATTTT.

The chain couples TRBV30 to TRBJ1-1; TRBD1 might be the D (6 bases). V dropped 2 bases and J dropped 1 base, with 14 bases sitting between them. CDR1 and CDR2 from the germline V gene are GTSNPN and SVGIG (reference sequence). The CDR3 runs 15 residues. DNA for the CDR3: TGTGCCTGGAGTACTCGGGGAGGGGGGAACACTGAAGCTTTCTTT. Translating gives CAWSTRGGGNTEAFF. The full variable domain, its missing parts supplied by reference TRBV30 and TRBJ1-1, is SQTIHQWPATLVQPVGSPLSLECTVEGTSNPNLYWYRQAAGRGLQLLFYSVGIGQISSEVPQNLSASRPQDRQFILSSKKLLLSDSGFYLCAWSTRGGGNTEAFFGQGTRLTVV.

CDR3 protein: CASTSDSYNSPLHF. CDR3 DNA sequence: TGTGCCAGTACCTCGGACTCGTATAATTCACCCCTCCACTTT. V gene TRBV19 combines with J gene TRBJ1-6; D remains ambiguous. Germline CDR1 reads LNHDA; CDR2 reads SQIVND (reference sequence). Trimming cost V 7 bases and J 4 bases, with 11 bases left between them. This CDR3 spans 14 amino acids.

The V and J genes are TRBV4-1 and TRBJ2-1, with TRBD1 matching over 9 bases. The V gene end was trimmed by 2 bases and the J gene end by 11 bases; junction bases not matched to a gene: 13. Germline CDR1 reads MGHRA; CDR2 reads YSYEKL. The CDR3 spans 16 residues. Here the CDR3 DNA reads TGCGCCAGCAGCCAACCTGGGACAGGGTTCCGGGTTCAGCAGTTCTTC. Amino acid sequence: CASSQPGTGFRVQQFF.

V is TRBV7-2 and J is TRBJ2-3; 9 bases are a match to TRBD2. The CDR3 sequence is 15 residues long. With V trimmed by 4 bases and J by 10 bases, 12 bases remained unmatched. Per the germline V gene, CDR1 is SGHTA and CDR2 is FQGNSA. CDR3 sequence: CASSSSSLAGLAQYF. The DNA for the CDR3 is TGTGCCAGCAGCTCCAGCTCGCTAGCGGGGCTCGCGCAGTATTTT.

This chain links TRBV29-1 with TRBJ1-1; TRBD1 matches at 8 bases. J lost 11 bases, V lost 0 bases, and 8 bases had no gene match. The CDR3 consists of 13 residues. Germline CDR1 and CDR2: SQVTM and ANQGSEA. CDR3 sequence (DNA): TGCAGCGTTGAAGATATTCGGCAGGGGGCGGCTTTCTTT. Protein: CSVEDIRQGAAFF. Together with reference TRBV29-1 and TRBJ1-1, the CDR3 gives the full variable domain: SAVISQKPSRDICQRGTSLTIQCQVDSQVTMMFWYRQQPGQSLTLIATANQGSEATYESGFVIDKFPISRPNLTFSTLTVSNMSPEDSSIYLCSVEDIRQGAAFFGQGTRLTVV.

The chain is built from TRBV19 and TRBJ1-1, with D possibly matching TRBD1 (6 bases). Germline values: CDR1 LNHDA, CDR2 SQIVND (reference sequence). V dropped 6 bases and J dropped 9 bases, with 20 bases sitting between them. The CDR3 totals 14 residues. The CDR3 DNA sequence: TGTGCCAGTAGGAACCCTCTTACACAGGGACAAGCTTTCTTT. Translating gives CASRNPLTQGQAFF.

The V call is TRBV5-1, the J call TRBJ1-1; 8 positions match TRBD1. In germline, CDR1 is SGHRS, CDR2 YFSETQ. After removal of 3 bases from V and 4 bases from J, the junction contained 8 bases not matched to a gene. The CDR3 sequence is 15 residues long. The CDR3 is CASSSGQGGATEAFF. Here the CDR3 DNA reads TGCGCCAGCAGCTCTGGACAGGGAGGTGCCACTGAAGCTTTCTTT.

This chain links TRBV18 with TRBJ2-5; D gene unclear. Trimming took off 0 bases at V and 1 base at J, with 6 bases between the two ends. Germline V lookup: CDR1 KGHSH, CDR2 LQKENI. The CDR3 has 14 amino acids. CDR3 bases: TGTGCCAGCTCACCACCCTACGGCCAAGAGACCCAGTACTTC. Translating it yields CASSPPYGQETQYF.

This clone was counted between two and nine times. This chain uses TRBV25-1 with TRBJ1-1; D uncertain. This CDR3 comprises 18 residues. Germline V gene sequence: CDR1 MGHDK, CDR2 SYGVNS. Trimming took 1 base from V and 1 from J, leaving 19 bases between them. The CDR3 is CASSESPLPRRGNTEAFF. As DNA, the CDR3 is TGTGCCAGCAGTGAATCCCCCCTCCCTAGACGGGGGAACACTGAAGCTTTCTTT.

V and J are TRBV21-1 and TRBJ2-5; TRBD2 is taken as the D call from the table, unchecked against the DNA. TRBV21-1 is termed a pseudogene. The CDR3 covers 16 residues. CDR3 protein: CASSKVKRGAEETQYF. CDR3 bases: TGTGCCAGCAGCAAAGTAAAGCGGGGGGCCGAAGAGACCCAGTACTTC.

The chain couples TRBV2 to TRBJ1-4; D gene uncertain. V was shortened by 2 bases and J by 0 bases, with 7 bases between the two germline ends. The CDR3 totals 15 residues. From germline, CDR1 is SNHLY and CDR2 FYNNEI. DNA for the CDR3: TGTGCCAGCAGTGAACGCGCTGCAACTAATGAAAAACTGTTTTTT. Residues: CASSERAATNEKLFF.

The J gene is TRBJ2-2, the V gene TRBV5-8, with 10 bases identical to TRBD2. CDR3 length: 14 amino acids. V lost 2 bases, J lost 6 bases, and 1 base stayed unmatched. Germline V lookup: CDR1 SGHTS, CDR2 YDEGEE. This chain's CDR3 is CASSFGLAAGELFF. DNA for the CDR3: TGTGCCAGCAGCTTCGGACTAGCGGCCGGGGAGCTGTTTTTT.

The chain has TRBV27 and TRBJ1-3, with no clear D. There are 15 residues in the CDR3. Germline lookup yields CDR1 MNHEY and CDR2 SMNVEV (reference sequence). With 2 bases removed from V and 2 bases from J, the gap between germline ends came to 10 bases. DNA of the CDR3: TGTGCCAGCAGTTTACGGGGAAGCCCTGGAAACACCATATATTTT. Protein: CASSLRGSPGNTIYF.

This CDR3 reads CASSSLAGTVTDTQYF. The CDR3 coding sequence is TGTGCCAGCAGCTCCCTTGCCGGGACTGTCACAGATACGCAGTATTTT. V is TRBV7-2 and J is TRBJ2-3, with a possible D match to TRBD2 (6 bases). The CDR3 extends over 16 amino acids. The V gene's germline CDR1 is SGHTA and CDR2 FQGNSA. Between the trimmed V and J ends, which lost 4 bases and 2 bases, there was a span of 16 bases.

In its sample, this clone was seen once. The J gene is TRBJ1-1, the V gene TRBV2; 8 bases match TRBD1. Unmatched junction bases numbered 0, after V lost 6 bases and J lost 0 bases. There are 13 residues in the CDR3. CDR1 is SNHLY, CDR2 FYNNEI, per germline. In DNA, the CDR3 is TGTGCCAGCAGGGGACAGGTGAACACTGAAGCTTTCTTT. It specifies CASRGQVNTEAFF.

This chain joins TRBV7-9 and TRBJ2-7; D is possibly TRBD1 (5 bases). Germline-derived CDR1 and CDR2 are SEHNR and FQNEAQ (reference sequence). The CDR3 sequence is 13 residues long. Trimming left V 7 bases short and J 0 bases short, with 10 bases between. The CDR3 region is CASNKDNSYEQYF. Written as DNA, the CDR3 is TGTGCCAGCAACAAGGACAACTCCTACGAGCAGTACTTC.

This chain connects TRBV7-6 to TRBJ1-1; TRBD1 agrees at 8 bases. The CDR3 has 14 amino acids. Germline CDR1 is SGHVS and CDR2 is FNYEAQ. V lost 6 bases and J lost 0; bases outside the gene matches: 3. The CDR3 spells CASSDRGLNTEAFF. CDR3 DNA sequence: TGTGCCAGCAGTGACAGGGGCTTGAACACTGAAGCTTTCTTT.

V gene TRBV5-1 combines with J gene TRBJ2-1; TRBD1 might be the D (7 bases). The CDR3 has 16 amino acids. With 0 bases removed from V and 3 bases from J, the gap between germline ends came to 13 bases. The germline gives CDR1 SGHRS, CDR2 YFSETQ. The CDR3 DNA reads TGCGCCAGCAGCTTGGCCGACAGGGAGGACTACAATGAGCAGTTCTTC. It specifies CASSLADREDYNEQFF. Looking up the rest from reference TRBV5-1 and TRBJ2-1 gives the full variable domain: KAGVTQTPRYLIKTRGQQVTLSCSPISGHRSVSWYQQTPGQGLQFLFEYFSETQRNKGNFPGRFSGRQFSNSRSEMNVSTLELGDSALYLCASSLADREDYNEQFFGPGTRLTVL.

The V gene is TRBV21-1, the J gene TRBJ1-1. TRBV21-1 is noted as a pseudogene. The CDR3 runs 12 residues. The CDR3, as DNA: TGTGCCAGCAGCAAAGAGGGTAGGGAGGCTTTCTTT. It specifies CASSKEGREAFF.

The chain uses TRBV7-6 and TRBJ1-1; TRBD1 matches 8 bases. Per germline, CDR1 SGHVS and CDR2 FNYEAQ. V lost 5 bases to trimming and J lost 5 bases; unmatched junction nucleotides: 4. The CDR3 loop spans 13 amino acids. The CDR3 region has the DNA TGTGCCAGCAGCCCTACAGGGGGTACTGAAGCTTTCTTT. It yields the protein CASSPTGGTEAFF.

V and J are TRBV7-8 and TRBJ1-1, with D hard to call. The CDR3 is 15 amino acids. V lost 1 base, J lost 3 bases, and 12 bases lay in between. Germline CDR1 SGHVS, CDR2 FQNEAQ. The CDR3 region is CASSLVPGRDTEAFF. CDR3 sequence (DNA): TGTGCCAGCAGCTTAGTCCCGGGGAGGGACACTGAAGCTTTCTTT.

This clone was recorded at least ten times. The gene calls are TRBV11-2 and TRBJ1-2; the D is unclear. V was cut by 1 base and J by 7 bases, with 16 bases left in between. Germline lookup yields CDR1 SGHAT and CDR2 FQNNGV. The CDR3 has 15 residues. CDR3 nucleotides: TGTGCCAGCAGCTTAGGTACGGGTTCGCTGTTTGGCTACACCTTC. This translates into CASSLGTGSLFGYTF.

V is TRBV6-2 or TRBV6-3 and J is TRBJ1-2; 9 nucleotides line up with TRBD1. The junction had 5 bases not matched to a gene; V was cut back by 5 bases and J by 7 bases. The germline V gene encodes CDR1 MNHEY and CDR2 SVGEGT. The CDR3 contains 13 residues. Here the CDR3 DNA reads TGTGCCAGCAGTCCGGGACAGGGATCTGGCTACACCTTC. Protein sequence: CASSPGQGSGYTF.

CDR3 bases: TGTGCCTGGAGGGACAGGGGGCGTATCGGCGATTCACCCCTCCACTTT. Its protein is CAWRDRGRIGDSPLHF. J is TRBJ1-6 and V is TRBV30, with 11 bases that match TRBD1. J gave up 8 bases and V 3 bases, and 9 bases lay outside the gene matches. The CDR3 has 16 residues. Germline assignment: CDR1 GTSNPN and CDR2 SVGIG (reference sequence).

The CDR3 DNA sequence: TGTGCCAGCAGTACACGGGACAGGGGGGGACAGCCCCAGCATTTT. This sequence encodes CASSTRDRGGQPQHF. V gene TRBV6-5 combines with J gene TRBJ1-5, with 11 bases lining up with TRBD1. The CDR3 runs 15 residues. J was trimmed by 7 bases and V by 5 bases; bases with no gene match: 7. Germline loops: CDR1 MNHEY, CDR2 SVGAGI.

This chain connects TRBV5-1 to TRBJ1-4; D gene unclear. Germline-derived CDR1 and CDR2 are SGHRS and YFSETQ. The ends were cut back, 4 bases at V and 3 bases at J, with 13 bases in the middle. The CDR3 totals 15 residues. CDR3 sequence (DNA): TGCGCCAGCAGCCCCGCTCCGGGATCTAATGAAAAACTGTTTTTT. This translates into CASSPAPGSNEKLFF.